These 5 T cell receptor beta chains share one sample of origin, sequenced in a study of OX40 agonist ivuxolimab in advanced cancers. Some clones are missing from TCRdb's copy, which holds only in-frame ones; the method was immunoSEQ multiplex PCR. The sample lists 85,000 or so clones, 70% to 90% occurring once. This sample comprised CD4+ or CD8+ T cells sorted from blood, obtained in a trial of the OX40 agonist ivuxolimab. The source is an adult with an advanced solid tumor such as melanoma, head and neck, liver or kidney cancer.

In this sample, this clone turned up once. CDR3 loop: CASSLRGENEKLFF. In DNA, the CDR3 is TGTGCCAGCAGTTTGAGGGGGGAGAATGAAAAACTGTTTTTT. The chain links TRBV28 to TRBJ1-4, with TRBD1 as a possible D gene (6 bases). V lost 3 bases and J 5 bases, leaving 10 bases between the germline ends. Germline V lookup: CDR1 MDHEN, CDR2 SYDVKM. The CDR3 spans 14 residues.

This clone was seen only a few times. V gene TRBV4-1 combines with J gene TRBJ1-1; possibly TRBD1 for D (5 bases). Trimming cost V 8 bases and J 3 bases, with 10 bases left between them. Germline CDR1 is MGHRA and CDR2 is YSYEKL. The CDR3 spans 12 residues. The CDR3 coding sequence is TGCGCCAGCCTACAGGAACACACTGAAGCTTTCTTT. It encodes CASLQEHTEAFF.

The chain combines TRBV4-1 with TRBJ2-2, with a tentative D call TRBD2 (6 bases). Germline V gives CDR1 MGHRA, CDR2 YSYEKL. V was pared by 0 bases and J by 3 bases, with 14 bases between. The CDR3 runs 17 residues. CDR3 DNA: TGCGCCAGCAGCCAAGAGATTGGTCTAGCGTACACCGGGGAGCTGTTTTTT. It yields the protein CASSQEIGLAYTGELFF.

CDR3 in DNA: TGTGCCAGCAGTCAATCTGCGGCGGGCGGCGAGCAGTACTTC. Its protein product is CASSQSAAGGEQYF. V and J are TRBV11-3 and TRBJ2-7, with a tentative D call TRBD2 (5 bases). Deletions cut 6 bases from V and 6 bases from J, with 18 bases between. The CDR3 loop spans 14 amino acids. Germline CDR1 reads SGHNT; CDR2 reads YENEEA.

CDR3 in DNA: TGTGCCAGCAGCTTAGTGGACGTGCAGGGGGGAGGCACGCAGTTCTTC. This gives the protein CASSLVDVQGGGTQFF. V gene TRBV7-2 combines with J gene TRBJ2-1; tentative D call: TRBD1 (7 bases). This CDR3 has 16 amino acids. Trimming removed 1 base at V and 12 bases at J, with 22 bases between. The germline CDR1 and CDR2 sequences are SGHTA and FQGNSA.